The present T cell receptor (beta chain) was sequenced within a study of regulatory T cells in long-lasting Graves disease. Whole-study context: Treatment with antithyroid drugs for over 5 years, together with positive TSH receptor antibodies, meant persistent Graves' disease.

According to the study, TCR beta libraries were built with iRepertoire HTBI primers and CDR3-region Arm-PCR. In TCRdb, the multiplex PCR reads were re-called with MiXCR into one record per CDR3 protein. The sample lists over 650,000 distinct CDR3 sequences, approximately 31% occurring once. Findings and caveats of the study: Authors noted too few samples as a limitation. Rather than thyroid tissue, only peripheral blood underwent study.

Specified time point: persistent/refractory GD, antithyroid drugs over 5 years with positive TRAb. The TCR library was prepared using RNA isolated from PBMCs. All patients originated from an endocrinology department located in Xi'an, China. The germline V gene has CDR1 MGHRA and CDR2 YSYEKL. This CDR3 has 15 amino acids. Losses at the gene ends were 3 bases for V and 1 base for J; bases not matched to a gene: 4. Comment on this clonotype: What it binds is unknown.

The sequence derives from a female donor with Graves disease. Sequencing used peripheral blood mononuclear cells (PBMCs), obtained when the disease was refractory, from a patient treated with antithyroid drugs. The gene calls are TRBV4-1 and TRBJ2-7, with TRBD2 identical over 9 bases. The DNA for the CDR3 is TGCGCCAGCAGCCACGGGCGGGAGGGATCCTACGAGCAGTACTTC. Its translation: CASSHGREGSYEQYF.